This passage covers 2 T cell receptor beta chains from one sample sequenced in a study of vaccination and CD4 T cells after COVID-19. Scientists ran DNA taken from cultured CD4+ T cells through the Oncomine TCR Beta short-read assay for sequencing. TCRdb analysed the PCR reads with MiXCR anew, one entry per CDR3 protein. The sample contains several thousand distinct CDR3 sequences, about 32% of which appear only once. These receptors have no identified antigens. Treatment denoted: roughly nine-day PBMC culture with coronavirus spike peptide pools or control peptides (ViraFEST assay). From the unexposed donor, CD4+ T cells were collected ahead of the COVID-19 pandemic (2011-2018). Sequencing input: CD4+ T cells from blood, cultured in vitro. The receptors come from a human donor in good health.

This clonotype counts as medium-sized (0.01 to 0.1%). The chain uses TRBV20-1 and TRBJ2-5; 10 bases match TRBD2. This CDR3 spans 14 amino acids. The junction had 9 bases not matched to a gene; V was cut back by 7 bases and J by 4 bases. Germline CDR1 and CDR2: DFQATT and SNEGSKA (reference sequence). The CDR3 DNA follows: TGCAGTGTGATTGAAGCGGGGGGGCGAGAGACCCAGTACTTC. Protein sequence: CSVIEAGGRETQYF.

The genes are TRBV25-1 and TRBJ2-3; 9 nucleotides align to TRBD2. Germline CDR1 is MGHDK and CDR2 is SYGVNS. V gave up 8 bases and J gave up 0 bases; unmatched junction bases: 18. The CDR3 contains 19 residues. This chain's CDR3 is CASSEAQRGVGTSTDTQYF. In nucleotides, the CDR3 is TGTGCCAGCTCCGAGGCCCAGCGGGGGGTTGGTACTAGCACAGATACGCAGTATTTT.